One sample yielded the 3 T cell receptor beta chains listed below, sequenced in a study of shared clonotypes between healthy human individuals. TCRdb's copy holds only in-frame clones and misses some; the assay was immunoSEQ multiplex PCR. The table shows under 2.5 million clones, with 85% to 95% occurring only once. The sequencing input was naive CD4+ T cells from PBMCs. Subset meaning: CD45RA+ positively selected. The receptor source for this set is a man aged 18 to 29 in good health. Some clones in this sample may be carry-over from other donors' samples.

The sample holds one count of this clone. The genes are TRBV7-2 and TRBJ2-7; D is undetermined. This CDR3 is 12 amino acids long. Trimming stripped 5 bases from V and 2 bases from J, with 7 bases between. Germline assignment: CDR1 SGHTA and CDR2 FQGNSA. The chain's CDR3 is CASSPLTYEQYF. The CDR3 DNA sequence: TGTGCCAGCAGCCCTTTAACCTACGAGCAGTACTTC.

As DNA, the CDR3 is TGCGCCAGCAGCCGGAGCGAAATCACCTACAATGAGCAGTTCTTC. It is translated as CASSRSEITYNEQFF. The J gene is TRBJ2-1, the V gene TRBV4-1; D remains ambiguous. Trimming shortened V by 4 bases and J by 2 bases, and 12 bases separated the two germline ends. The CDR3 is 15 residues long. Germline assignment: CDR1 MGHRA and CDR2 YSYEKL.

For the CDR3, the DNA is TGTGCCAGCAGCTCCGGGACAGACACGCGGCAGTACTTC. This gives the protein CASSSGTDTRQYF. The chain couples TRBV6-6 to TRBJ2-7; 7 bases agree with TRBD1. There are 13 residues in the CDR3. Germline-derived CDR1 and CDR2 are MNHNY and SVGAGI (reference sequence). Germline trimming cut 6 bases from V and 9 bases from J; bases unmatched to any gene: 11.